These 18 T cell receptor beta chains were all obtained from the same sample, sequenced in a study of blood T cell repertoires in COVID-19. Repertoires were generated with immunoSEQ multiplex PCR, while TCRdb's copy carries only in-frame clones and drops some. The top ten clones hold 2% to 2.5% of a sample with roughly 100,000 clones, about 85% of them seen once. The source material was peripheral blood. These receptors were collected from a man aged 50-59 years with active COVID-19.

The genes are TRBV3-1 (or the pseudogene TRBV3-2) and TRBJ1-1; maybe TRBD1 (6 bases). Trimming took 1 base from V and 4 from J, leaving 19 bases between them. The CDR3 totals 17 residues. CDR1 is LGHDT, CDR2 YNNKEL, per germline (reference sequence). The CDR3 reads CASSQATGGVRGTEAFF. CDR3 bases: TGTGCCAGCAGCCAAGCTACGGGGGGCGTGAGGGGCACTGAAGCTTTCTTT.

The chain is built from TRBV10-3 and TRBJ2-7; TRBD2 is a possible D gene (5 bases). Germline loops: CDR1 ENHRY, CDR2 SYGVKD. The CDR3 consists of 18 residues. V lost 1 base and J 5 bases, leaving 24 bases between the germline ends. In DNA form, the CDR3 reads TGTGCCATCAGTGAGTTCTTCCCAGGAACGGTCGGGGTGAACGAGCAGTACTTC. Translation gives CAISEFFPGTVGVNEQYF.

The chain has TRBV10-3 and TRBJ2-3, with a weak D call TRBD2 (5 bases). The CDR3 has 14 amino acids. The germline gives CDR1 ENHRY, CDR2 SYGVKD. V dropped 6 bases and J dropped 0 bases, with 10 bases sitting between them. Here the CDR3 reads CAISGADSTDTQYF. The DNA of the CDR3 is TGTGCCATCAGCGGAGCGGATAGCACAGATACGCAGTATTTT.

The gene calls are TRBV27 and TRBJ2-5, with TRBD1 identical over 9 bases. The ends lost 3 bases at V and 8 bases at J; junction bases unmatched: 1. This CDR3 spans 12 amino acids. Germline CDR1 MNHEY, CDR2 SMNVEV (reference sequence). The CDR3 sequence: CASSLGQGTQYF. The CDR3 coding sequence is TGTGCCAGCAGTTTGGGACAGGGAACCCAGTACTTC.

The chain has TRBV2 and TRBJ1-4; 8 bases are shared with TRBD1. Germline assignment: CDR1 SNHLY and CDR2 FYNNEI. CDR3 length: 14 amino acids. The V segment lost 6 bases and the J segment 8 bases; nucleotides outside the gene matches: 8. In DNA, the CDR3 is TGTGCCAGCAGCGCTTCGACAGGGGACGAAAAACTGTTTTTT. Its protein product is CASSASTGDEKLFF.

The rearrangement uses TRBV7-9 and TRBJ1-2; D possibly corresponds to TRBD1 (5 bases). Trimming shortened V by 1 base and J by 7 bases, and 13 bases separated the two germline ends. The CDR3 consists of 14 residues. CDR1 and CDR2 (germline): SEHNR, FQNEAQ (reference sequence). DNA of the CDR3: TGTGCCAGCAGCTTAGGGCCAGGGCTCAGTGGCTACACCTTC. Translated, it gives CASSLGPGLSGYTF.

The chain couples TRBV6-5 to TRBJ1-2, with D uncertain. The CDR3 has 15 amino acids. Trimming took 2 bases from V and 0 from J, leaving 10 bases between them. Germline CDR1 and CDR2: MNHEY and SVGAGI. In nucleotides, the CDR3 is TGTGCCAGCAGTTACCGTTCCCCAGCTAACTATGGCTACACCTTC. Translating it yields CASSYRSPANYGYTF.

This clone is a singleton in its sample. V is TRBV5-6 and J is TRBJ2-2; D possibly corresponds to TRBD1 (5 bases). Per germline, CDR1 SGHDT and CDR2 YYEEEE. The CDR3 covers 15 residues. V was shortened by 0 bases and J by 5 bases, with 11 bases between the two germline ends. The CDR3 coding sequence is TGTGCCAGCAGCTTGGTAGGGGTAGAGACCGGGGAGCTGTTTTTT. This sequence encodes CASSLVGVETGELFF.

The genes are TRBV5-6 and TRBJ1-2; D call uncertain. The CDR3 spans 12 residues. Germline V gives CDR1 SGHDT, CDR2 YYEEEE. V dropped 2 bases and J dropped 8 bases, with 10 bases sitting between them. In nucleotides, the CDR3 is TGTGCCAGCAGCTTCAATTGGCAAGGCTACACCTTC. This translates into CASSFNWQGYTF.

V gene TRBV11-3 combines with J gene TRBJ2-7, with D tentatively TRBD2 (6 bases). Trimming took off 3 bases at V and 5 bases at J, with 11 bases between the two ends. Germline CDR1 is SGHNT and CDR2 is YENEEA. This CDR3 region has 13 residues. The CDR3 sequence is CASSLGIADEQYF. CDR3 bases: TGTGCCAGCAGCTTGGGAATAGCGGACGAGCAGTACTTC.

This clone showed up just a few times. The rearrangement links TRBV30 to TRBJ1-1; D may be TRBD1 (5 bases). The germline V gene encodes CDR1 GTSNPN and CDR2 SVGIG (reference sequence). CDR3 size: 12 residues. V gave up 4 bases and J gave up 4 bases, with 10 bases separating them. CDR3 sequence reads: CAWTGRSTEAFF. DNA of the CDR3: TGTGCCTGGACAGGGAGGAGCACTGAAGCTTTCTTT.

This clone was seen just once. This sequence joins TRBV7-9 and TRBJ2-3; 8 positions match TRBD2. Per the germline V gene, CDR1 is SEHNR and CDR2 is FQNEAQ (reference sequence). J lost 3 bases, V lost 3 bases, and 5 bases had no gene match. This CDR3 contains 15 residues. This chain's CDR3 is CASSLYRGGTDTQYF. The CDR3 DNA sequence: TGTGCCAGCAGCTTGTATCGGGGGGGGACAGATACGCAGTATTTT.

The V gene is TRBV21-1, the J gene TRBJ2-3; the D call in the table, TRBD1, was not verified against the DNA. TRBV21-1 is an annotated pseudogene. CDR3 length equals 16 residues. In DNA form, the CDR3 reads TGTGCCAGCAGCAATACAGGGATCCGCCACACAGATACGCAGTATTTT. It is translated as CASSNTGIRHTDTQYF.

This clone was seen once. The chain couples TRBV7-9 to TRBJ2-7; 8 bases are shared with TRBD1. Germline V CDR1 and CDR2: SEHNR, FQNEAQ (reference sequence). This CDR3 region has 14 residues. J was trimmed by 5 bases and V by 1 base; bases with no gene match: 4. This CDR3 is CASSLGTGINEQYF. CDR3 nucleotide sequence: TGTGCCAGCAGCTTAGGGACAGGGATCAACGAGCAGTACTTC.

The V gene is TRBV19, the J gene TRBJ1-3, with D possibly TRBD1 on 6 matching bases. The CDR3 loop spans 15 amino acids. Trimming took off 6 bases at V and 1 base at J, with 13 bases between the two ends. The germline gives CDR1 LNHDA, CDR2 SQIVND (reference sequence). Here the CDR3 reads CASRRSRGSGNTIYF. CDR3 DNA sequence: TGTGCCAGTAGACGCAGCAGGGGTTCTGGAAACACCATATATTTT.

V and J are TRBV5-6 and TRBJ2-7, with 7 bases matching TRBD1. Trimming at V came to 5 bases and at J to 7 bases, leaving 12 bases not matched to a gene. The CDR3 runs to 14 residues. Germline V gene data show CDR1 as SGHDT and CDR2 as YYEEEE. CDR3 DNA sequence: TGTGCCAGCAGTGGGACAGACCCGAGGGGAGAGCAGTACTTC. It encodes CASSGTDPRGEQYF.

This chain links TRBV25-1 with TRBJ2-2, with 7 bases that match TRBD1. With 4 bases clipped from V and 2 bases from J, the junction kept 1 base outside the gene matches. Germline V gives CDR1 MGHDK, CDR2 SYGVNS. The CDR3 runs to 14 residues. The CDR3 DNA reads TGTGCCAGCAGTGGACAGGGAAACACCGGGGAGCTGTTTTTT. Translated, it gives CASSGQGNTGELFF.

DNA for the CDR3: TGCGCCAGCAGCTTCTCGGGGGGCCAAGAGACCCAGTACTTC. Protein product: CASSFSGGQETQYF. V usage is TRBV5-1 and J usage is TRBJ2-5; 7 nucleotides match TRBD2. The CDR3 runs 14 residues. Unmatched junction bases numbered 2, after V lost 2 bases and J lost 1 base. Germline V lookup: CDR1 SGHRS, CDR2 YFSETQ.